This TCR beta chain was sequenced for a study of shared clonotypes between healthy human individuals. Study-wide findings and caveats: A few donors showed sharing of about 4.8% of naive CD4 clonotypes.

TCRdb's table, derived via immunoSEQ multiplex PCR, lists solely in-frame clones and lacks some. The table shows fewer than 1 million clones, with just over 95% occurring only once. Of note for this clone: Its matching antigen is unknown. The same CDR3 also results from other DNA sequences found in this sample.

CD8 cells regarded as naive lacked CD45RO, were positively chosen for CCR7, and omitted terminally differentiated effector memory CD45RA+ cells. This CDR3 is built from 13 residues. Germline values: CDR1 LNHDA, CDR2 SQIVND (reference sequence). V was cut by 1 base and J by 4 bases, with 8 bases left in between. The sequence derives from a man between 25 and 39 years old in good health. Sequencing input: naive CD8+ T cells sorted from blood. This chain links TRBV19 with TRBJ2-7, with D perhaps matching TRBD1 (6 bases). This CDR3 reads CASSIGRGYEQYF. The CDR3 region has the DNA TGTGCCAGTAGTATAGGAAGGGGGTACGAGCAGTACTTC.